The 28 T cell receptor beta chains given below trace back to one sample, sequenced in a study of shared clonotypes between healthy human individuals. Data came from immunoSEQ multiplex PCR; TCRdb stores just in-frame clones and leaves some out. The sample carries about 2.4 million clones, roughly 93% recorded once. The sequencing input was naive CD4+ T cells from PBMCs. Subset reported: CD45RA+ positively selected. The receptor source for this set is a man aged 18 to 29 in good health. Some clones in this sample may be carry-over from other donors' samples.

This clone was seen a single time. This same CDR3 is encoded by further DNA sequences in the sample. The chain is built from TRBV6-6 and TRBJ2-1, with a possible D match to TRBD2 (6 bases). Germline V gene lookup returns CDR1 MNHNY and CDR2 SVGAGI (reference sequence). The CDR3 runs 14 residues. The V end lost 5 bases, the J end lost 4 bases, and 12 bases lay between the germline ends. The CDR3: CASSPGLHYNEQFF. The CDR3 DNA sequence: TGTGCCAGCAGTCCGGGACTCCATTACAATGAGCAGTTCTTC.

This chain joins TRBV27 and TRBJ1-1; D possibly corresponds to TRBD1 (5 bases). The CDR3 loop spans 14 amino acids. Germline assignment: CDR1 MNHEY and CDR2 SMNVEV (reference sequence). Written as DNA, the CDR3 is TGTGCAAGCGCCCGGGGCAATTACCACACTGAAGCTTTCTTT. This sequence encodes CASARGNYHTEAFF.

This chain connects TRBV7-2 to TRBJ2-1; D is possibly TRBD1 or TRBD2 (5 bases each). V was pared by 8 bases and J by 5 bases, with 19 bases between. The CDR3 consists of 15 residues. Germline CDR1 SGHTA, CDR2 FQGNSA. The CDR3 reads CASRKVGTINNEQFF. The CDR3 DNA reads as TGTGCCAGCCGCAAAGTAGGGACGATAAACAATGAGCAGTTCTTC.

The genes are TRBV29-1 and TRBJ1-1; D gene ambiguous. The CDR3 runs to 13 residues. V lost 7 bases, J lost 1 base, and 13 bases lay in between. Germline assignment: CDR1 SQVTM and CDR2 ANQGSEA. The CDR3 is CSAGRTRNTEAFF. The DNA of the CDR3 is TGCAGCGCCGGGCGGACGAGGAACACTGAAGCTTTCTTT.

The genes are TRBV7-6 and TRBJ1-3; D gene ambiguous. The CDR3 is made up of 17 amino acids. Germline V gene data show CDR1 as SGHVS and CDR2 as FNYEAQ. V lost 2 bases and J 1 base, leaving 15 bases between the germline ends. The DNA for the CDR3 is TGTGCCAGCAGCTTAATGGGTTTCGCTTCTTCTGGAAACACCATATATTTT. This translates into CASSLMGFASSGNTIYF.

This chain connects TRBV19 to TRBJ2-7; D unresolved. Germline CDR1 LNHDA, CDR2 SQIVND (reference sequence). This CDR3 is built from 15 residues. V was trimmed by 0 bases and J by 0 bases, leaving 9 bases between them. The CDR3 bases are TGTGCCAGTAGTATAGACTCCCAGAGCTCCTACGAGCAGTACTTC. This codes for CASSIDSQSSYEQYF. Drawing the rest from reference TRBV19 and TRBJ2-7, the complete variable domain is DGGITQSPKYLFRKEGQNVTLSCEQNLNHDAMYWYRQDPGQGLRLIYYSQIVNDFQKGDIAEGYSVSREKKESFPLTVTSAQKNPTAFYLCASSIDSQSSYEQYFGPGTRLTVT.

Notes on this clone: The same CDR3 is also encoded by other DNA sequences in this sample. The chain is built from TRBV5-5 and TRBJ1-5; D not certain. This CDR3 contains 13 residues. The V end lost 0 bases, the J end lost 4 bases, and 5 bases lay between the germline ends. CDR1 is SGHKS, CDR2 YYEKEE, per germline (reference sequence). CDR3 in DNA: TGTGCCAGCAGCTTGGCCGGGAATCAGCCCCAGCATTTT. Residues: CASSLAGNQPQHF.

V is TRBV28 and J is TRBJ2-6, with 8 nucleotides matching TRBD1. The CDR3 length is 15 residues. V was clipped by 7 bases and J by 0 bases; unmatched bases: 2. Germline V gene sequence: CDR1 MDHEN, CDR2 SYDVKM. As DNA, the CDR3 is TGTGCCAGCAACACAGGGGGCTCTGGGGCCAACGTCCTGACTTTC. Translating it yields CASNTGGSGANVLTF.

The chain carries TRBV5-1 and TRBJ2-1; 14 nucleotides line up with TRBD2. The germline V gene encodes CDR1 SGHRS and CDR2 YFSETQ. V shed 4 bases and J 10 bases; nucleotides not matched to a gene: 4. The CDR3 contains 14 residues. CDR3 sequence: CASSKGLAGDEQFF. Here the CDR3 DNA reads TGCGCCAGCAGCAAGGGACTAGCGGGAGACGAGCAGTTCTTC.

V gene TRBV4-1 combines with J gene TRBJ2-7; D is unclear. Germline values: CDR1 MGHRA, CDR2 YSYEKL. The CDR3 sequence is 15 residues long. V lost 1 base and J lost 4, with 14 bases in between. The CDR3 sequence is CASSQGSSTLYEQYF. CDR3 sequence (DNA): TGCGCCAGCAGCCAAGGGTCCTCGACGTTGTACGAGCAGTACTTC.

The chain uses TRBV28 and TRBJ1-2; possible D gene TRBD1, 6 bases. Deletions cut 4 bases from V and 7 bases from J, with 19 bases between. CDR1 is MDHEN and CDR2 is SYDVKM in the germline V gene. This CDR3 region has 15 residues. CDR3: CASSSPQGRLLGYTF. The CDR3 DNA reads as TGTGCCAGCAGTTCCCCCCAGGGGCGCTTGCTTGGCTACACCTTC.

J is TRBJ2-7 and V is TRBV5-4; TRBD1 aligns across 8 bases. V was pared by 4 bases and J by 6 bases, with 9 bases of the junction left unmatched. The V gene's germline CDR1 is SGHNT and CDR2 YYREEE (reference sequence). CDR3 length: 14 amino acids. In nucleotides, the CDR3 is TGTGCCAGCAGCCCCCGGACAGGGAAGCGCGAGCAGTACTTC. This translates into CASSPRTGKREQYF. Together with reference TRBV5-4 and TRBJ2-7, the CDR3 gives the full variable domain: ETGVTQSPTHLIKTRGQQVTLRCSSQSGHNTVSWYQQALGQGPQFIFQYYREEENGRGNFPPRFSGLQFPNYSSELNVNALELDDSALYLCASSPRTGKREQYFGPGTRLTVT.

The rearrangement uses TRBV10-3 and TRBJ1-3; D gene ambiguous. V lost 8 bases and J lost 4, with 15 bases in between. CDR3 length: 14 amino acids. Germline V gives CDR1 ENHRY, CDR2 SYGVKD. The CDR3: CAISNGFRGNTIYF. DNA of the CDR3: TGTGCCATCTCAAATGGGTTTCGGGGAAACACCATATATTTT.

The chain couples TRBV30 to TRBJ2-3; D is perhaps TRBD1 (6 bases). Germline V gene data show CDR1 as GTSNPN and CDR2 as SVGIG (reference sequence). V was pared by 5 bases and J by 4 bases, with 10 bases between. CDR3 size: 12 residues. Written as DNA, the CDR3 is TGTGCCTGGGCGACAGGCTCAGATACGCAGTATTTT. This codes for CAWATGSDTQYF.

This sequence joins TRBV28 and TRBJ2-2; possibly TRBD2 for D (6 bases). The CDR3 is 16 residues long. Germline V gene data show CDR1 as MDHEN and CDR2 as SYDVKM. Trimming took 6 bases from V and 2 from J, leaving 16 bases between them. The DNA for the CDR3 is TGTGCCAGCAGCCGAGCCGGGACTGTTAACACCGGGGAGCTGTTTTTT. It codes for CASSRAGTVNTGELFF.

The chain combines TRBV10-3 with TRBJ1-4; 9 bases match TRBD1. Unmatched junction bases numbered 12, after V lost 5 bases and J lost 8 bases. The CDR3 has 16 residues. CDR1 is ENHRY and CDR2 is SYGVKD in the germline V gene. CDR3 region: CAISNHLQGAREKLFF. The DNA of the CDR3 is TGTGCCATCAGTAACCATTTACAGGGGGCCAGAGAAAAACTGTTTTTT.

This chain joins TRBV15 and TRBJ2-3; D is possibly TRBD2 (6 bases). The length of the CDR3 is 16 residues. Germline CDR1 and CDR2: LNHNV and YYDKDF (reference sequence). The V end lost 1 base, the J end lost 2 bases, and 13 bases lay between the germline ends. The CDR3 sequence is CATSRGGWRDTDTQYF. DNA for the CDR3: TGTGCCACCAGCAGAGGAGGTTGGCGGGACACAGATACGCAGTATTTT.

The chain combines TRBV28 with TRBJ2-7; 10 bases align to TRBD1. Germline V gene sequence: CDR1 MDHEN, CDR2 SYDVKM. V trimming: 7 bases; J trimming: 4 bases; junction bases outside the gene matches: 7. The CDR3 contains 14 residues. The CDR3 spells CASTDRQGAYEQYF. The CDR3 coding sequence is TGTGCCAGCACCGATAGACAGGGGGCTTACGAGCAGTACTTC.

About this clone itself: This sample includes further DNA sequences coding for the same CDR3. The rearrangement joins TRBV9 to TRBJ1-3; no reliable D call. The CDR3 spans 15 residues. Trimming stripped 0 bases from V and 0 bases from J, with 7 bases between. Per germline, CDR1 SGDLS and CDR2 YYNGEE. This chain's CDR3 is CASSVGRSSGNTIYF. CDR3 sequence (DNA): TGTGCCAGCAGCGTAGGGCGAAGCTCTGGAAACACCATATATTTT.

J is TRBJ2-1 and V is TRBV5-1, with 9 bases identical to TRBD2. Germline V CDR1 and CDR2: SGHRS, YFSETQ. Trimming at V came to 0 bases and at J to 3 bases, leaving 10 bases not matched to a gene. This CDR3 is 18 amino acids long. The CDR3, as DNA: TGCGCCAGCAGCTTGGGGGACCTAGCGGGGCCTTTCTACAATGAGCAGTTCTTC. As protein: CASSLGDLAGPFYNEQFF.

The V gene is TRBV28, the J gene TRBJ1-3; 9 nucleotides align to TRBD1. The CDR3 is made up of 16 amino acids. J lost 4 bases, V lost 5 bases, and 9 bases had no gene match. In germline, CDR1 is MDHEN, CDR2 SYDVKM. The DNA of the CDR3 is TGTGCCAGCAGTCTATCCGGGACAGGGAAAGGAAACACCATATATTTT. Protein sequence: CASSLSGTGKGNTIYF.

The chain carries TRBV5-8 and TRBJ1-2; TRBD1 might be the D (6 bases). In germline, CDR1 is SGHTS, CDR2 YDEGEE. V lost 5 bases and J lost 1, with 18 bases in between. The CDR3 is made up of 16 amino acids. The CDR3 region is CASREKQGLHNYGYTF. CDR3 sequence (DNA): TGTGCCAGCAGAGAGAAGCAGGGGCTACATAACTATGGCTACACCTTC.

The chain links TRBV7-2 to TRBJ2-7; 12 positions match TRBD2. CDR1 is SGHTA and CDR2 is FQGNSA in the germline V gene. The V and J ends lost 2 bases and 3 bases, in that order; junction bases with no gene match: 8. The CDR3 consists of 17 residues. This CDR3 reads CASSLRHVTSGSYEQYF. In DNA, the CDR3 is TGTGCCAGCAGCTTACGACATGTGACTAGCGGGAGCTACGAGCAGTACTTC.

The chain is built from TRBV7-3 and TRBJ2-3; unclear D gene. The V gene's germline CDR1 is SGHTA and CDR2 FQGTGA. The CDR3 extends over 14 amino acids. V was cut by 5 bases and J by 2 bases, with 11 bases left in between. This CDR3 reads CASSQRALTDTQYF. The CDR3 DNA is TGTGCCAGCAGCCAAAGGGCCCTCACAGATACGCAGTATTTT.

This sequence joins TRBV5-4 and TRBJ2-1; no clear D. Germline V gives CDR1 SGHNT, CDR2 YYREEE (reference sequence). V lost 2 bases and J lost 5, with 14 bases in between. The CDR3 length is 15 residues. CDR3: CASSFPPGSNNEQFF. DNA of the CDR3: TGTGCCAGCAGCTTCCCTCCGGGCTCAAACAATGAGCAGTTCTTC.

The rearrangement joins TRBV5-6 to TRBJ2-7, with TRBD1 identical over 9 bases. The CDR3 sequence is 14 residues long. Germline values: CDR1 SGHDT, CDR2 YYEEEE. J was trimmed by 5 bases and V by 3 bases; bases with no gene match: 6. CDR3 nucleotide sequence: TGTGCCAGCAGCTGGACAGGGGAGGTCCACGAGCAGTACTTC. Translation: CASSWTGEVHEQYF.

The chain's CDR3 is CAWSWTTLTGELFF. CDR3 DNA sequence: TGTGCCTGGAGTTGGACTACCCTCACCGGGGAGCTGTTTTTT. The chain links TRBV30 to TRBJ2-2; D may be TRBD2 (6 bases). Trimming took 2 bases from V and 4 from J, leaving 11 bases between them. Germline CDR1 and CDR2: GTSNPN and SVGIG (reference sequence). This CDR3 has 14 amino acids.

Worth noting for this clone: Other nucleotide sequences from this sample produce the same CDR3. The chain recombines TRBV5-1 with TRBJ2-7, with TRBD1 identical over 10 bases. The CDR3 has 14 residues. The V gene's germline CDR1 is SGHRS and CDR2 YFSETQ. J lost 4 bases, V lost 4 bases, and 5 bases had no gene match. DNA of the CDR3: TGCGCCAGCAGCCCCGGACAGGGGGGGTACGAGCAGTACTTC. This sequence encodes CASSPGQGGYEQYF.